This T cell receptor (beta chain) was sequenced in a study of neurological immune-mediated disorders. Study findings and constraints: A possible signature appeared as one related-CDR3 cluster, in which phylogenetic grouping placed the repertoires of 18 of 34 multiple sclerosis patients.

This clonotype came up many times. Its antigen is still unknown. TCRdb reprocessed the 5' RACE reads with MiXCR, giving one entry per CDR3 protein. This table has about 25,000 distinct CDR3 sequences, 3% to 3.5% appearing once. The V gene lost 4 bases and the J gene lost 8 bases, with 8 bases spanning the gap. Germline V gene data show CDR1 as DFQATT and CDR2 as SNEGSKA (reference sequence). The length of the CDR3 is 10 residues. Sequencing was done on a sample of PBMCs. The TCR originated in a woman under 40 with multiple sclerosis. The chain is built from TRBV20-1 and TRBJ1-2; tentative D call: TRBD1 (5 bases). The CDR3: CSAIGGGYTF. The CDR3 bases are TGCAGTGCTATTGGGGGAGGCTACACCTTC.